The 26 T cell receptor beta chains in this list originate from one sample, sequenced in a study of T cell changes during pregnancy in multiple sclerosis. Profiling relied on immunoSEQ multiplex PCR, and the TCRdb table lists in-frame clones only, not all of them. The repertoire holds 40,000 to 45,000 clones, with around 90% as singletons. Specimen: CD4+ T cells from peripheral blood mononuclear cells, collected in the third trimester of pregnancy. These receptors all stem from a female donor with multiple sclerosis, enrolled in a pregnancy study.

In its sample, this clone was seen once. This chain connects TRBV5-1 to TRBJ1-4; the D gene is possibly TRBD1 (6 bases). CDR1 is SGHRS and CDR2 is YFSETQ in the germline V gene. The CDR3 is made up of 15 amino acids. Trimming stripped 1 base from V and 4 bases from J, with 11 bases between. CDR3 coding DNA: TGCGCCAGCAGCTTGCCCGGGACAAGTAATGAAAAACTGTTTTTT. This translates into CASSLPGTSNEKLFF.

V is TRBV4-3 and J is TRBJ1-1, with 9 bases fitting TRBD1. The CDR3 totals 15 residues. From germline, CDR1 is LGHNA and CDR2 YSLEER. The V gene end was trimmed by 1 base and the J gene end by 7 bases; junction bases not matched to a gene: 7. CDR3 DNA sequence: TGCGCCAGCAGCCAAGGCGGGACAGGGAATGGTGAAGCTTTCTTT. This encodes CASSQGGTGNGEAFF.

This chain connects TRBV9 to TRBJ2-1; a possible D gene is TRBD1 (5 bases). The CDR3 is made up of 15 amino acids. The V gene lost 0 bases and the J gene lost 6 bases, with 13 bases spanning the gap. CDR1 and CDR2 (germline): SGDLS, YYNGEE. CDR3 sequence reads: CASSVAGRAVNEQFF. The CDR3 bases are TGTGCCAGCAGCGTAGCTGGCAGGGCGGTCAATGAGCAGTTCTTC.

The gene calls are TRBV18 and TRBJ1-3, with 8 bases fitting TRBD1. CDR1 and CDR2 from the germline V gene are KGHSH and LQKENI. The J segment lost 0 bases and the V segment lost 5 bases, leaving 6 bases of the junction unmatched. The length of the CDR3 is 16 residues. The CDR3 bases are TGTGCCAGCTCAATTCAGGGGGCCCGCTCTGGAAACACCATATATTTT. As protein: CASSIQGARSGNTIYF.

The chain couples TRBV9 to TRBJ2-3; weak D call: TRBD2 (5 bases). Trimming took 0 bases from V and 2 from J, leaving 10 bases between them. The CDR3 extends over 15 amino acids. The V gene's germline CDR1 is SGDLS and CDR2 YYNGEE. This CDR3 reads CASSVGSASTDTQYF. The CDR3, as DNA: TGTGCCAGCAGCGTAGGTAGCGCCTCCACAGATACGCAGTATTTT.

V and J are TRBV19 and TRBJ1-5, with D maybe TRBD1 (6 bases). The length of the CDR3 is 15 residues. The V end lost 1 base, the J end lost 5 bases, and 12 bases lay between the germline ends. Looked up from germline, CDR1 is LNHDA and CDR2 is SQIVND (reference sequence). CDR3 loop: CASSIVQGRYQPQHF. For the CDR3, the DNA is TGTGCCAGTAGTATAGTACAGGGTAGATATCAGCCCCAGCATTTT.

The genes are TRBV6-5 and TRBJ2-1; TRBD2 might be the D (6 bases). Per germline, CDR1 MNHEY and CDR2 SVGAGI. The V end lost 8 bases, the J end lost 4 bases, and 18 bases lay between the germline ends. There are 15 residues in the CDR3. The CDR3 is CASVGGGPPYNEQFF. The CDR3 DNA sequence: TGTGCCAGCGTGGGGGGAGGTCCCCCTTACAATGAGCAGTTCTTC.

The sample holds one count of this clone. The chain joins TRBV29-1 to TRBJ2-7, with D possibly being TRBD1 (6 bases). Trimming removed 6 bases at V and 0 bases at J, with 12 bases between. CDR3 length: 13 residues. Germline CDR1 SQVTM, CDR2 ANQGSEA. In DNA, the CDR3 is TGCAGCGTCGGCACAGGGATCTCCTACGAGCAGTACTTC. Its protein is CSVGTGISYEQYF.

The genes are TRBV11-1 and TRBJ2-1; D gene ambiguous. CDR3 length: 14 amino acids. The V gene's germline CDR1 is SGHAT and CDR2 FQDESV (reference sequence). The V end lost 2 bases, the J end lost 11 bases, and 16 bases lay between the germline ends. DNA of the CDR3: TGTGCCAGCAGCTTACTTCAGACTGCCCCTAAGCAGTTCTTC. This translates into CASSLLQTAPKQFF.

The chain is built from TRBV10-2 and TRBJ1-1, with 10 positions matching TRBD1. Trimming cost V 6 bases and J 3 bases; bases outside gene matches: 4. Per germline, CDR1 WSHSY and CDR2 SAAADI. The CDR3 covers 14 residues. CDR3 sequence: CASRRQGAYTEAFF. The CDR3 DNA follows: TGCGCCAGCAGGAGACAGGGGGCGTACACTGAAGCTTTCTTT.

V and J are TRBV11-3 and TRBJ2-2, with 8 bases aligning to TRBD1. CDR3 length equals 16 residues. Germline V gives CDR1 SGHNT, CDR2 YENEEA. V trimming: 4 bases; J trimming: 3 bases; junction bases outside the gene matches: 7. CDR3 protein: CASSSDRDRYTGELFF. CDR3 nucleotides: TGTGCCAGCAGCTCGGACAGGGATCGATACACCGGGGAGCTGTTTTTT.

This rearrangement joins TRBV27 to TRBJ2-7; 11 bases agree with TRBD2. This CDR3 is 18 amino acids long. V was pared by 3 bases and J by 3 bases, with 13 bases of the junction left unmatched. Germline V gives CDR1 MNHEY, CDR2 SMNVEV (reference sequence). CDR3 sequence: CASSFSLAGGIPLYEQYF. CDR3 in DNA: TGTGCCAGCAGTTTTAGCCTAGCGGGAGGCATTCCCCTCTACGAGCAGTACTTC.

The CDR3 sequence is CASRSLGIGTGELFF. The CDR3, as DNA: TGTGCCAGTAGGTCACTCGGGATAGGCACCGGGGAGCTGTTTTTT. V gene TRBV19 combines with J gene TRBJ2-2; perhaps TRBD2 as D (5 bases). Germline V gene sequence: CDR1 LNHDA, CDR2 SQIVND (reference sequence). CDR3 length: 15 residues. Trimming removed 6 bases from V and 4 bases from J, with 15 bases in between.

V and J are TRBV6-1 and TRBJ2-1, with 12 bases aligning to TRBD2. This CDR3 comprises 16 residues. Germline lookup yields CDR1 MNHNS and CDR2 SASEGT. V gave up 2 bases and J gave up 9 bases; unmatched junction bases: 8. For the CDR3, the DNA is TGTGCCAGCAGTGAAAAGACTAGCGGGAGTAAAGGTGAGCAGTTCTTC. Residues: CASSEKTSGSKGEQFF.

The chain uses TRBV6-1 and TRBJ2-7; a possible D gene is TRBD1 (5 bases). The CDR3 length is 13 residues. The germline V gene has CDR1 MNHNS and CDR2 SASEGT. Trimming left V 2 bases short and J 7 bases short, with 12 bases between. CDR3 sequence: CASSETQGYEQYF. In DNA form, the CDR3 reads TGTGCCAGCAGTGAAACGCAGGGCTATGAGCAGTACTTC.

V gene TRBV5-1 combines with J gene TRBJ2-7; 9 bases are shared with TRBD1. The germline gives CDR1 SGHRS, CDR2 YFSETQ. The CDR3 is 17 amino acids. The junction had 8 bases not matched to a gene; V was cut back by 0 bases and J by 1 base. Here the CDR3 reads CASSLVAQGAVSYEQYF. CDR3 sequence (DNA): TGCGCCAGCAGCTTGGTTGCACAGGGGGCCGTTTCCTACGAGCAGTACTTC.

The CDR3 nucleotides are TGCAGCGTTGGTGATACTTTCTACGAGCAGTACTTC. Translating gives CSVGDTFYEQYF. This chain uses TRBV29-1 with TRBJ2-7; no firm D call. There are 12 residues in the CDR3. The V end was cut by 4 bases, the J end by 3 bases, with 10 bases between. CDR1 and CDR2 from the germline V gene are SQVTM and ANQGSEA.

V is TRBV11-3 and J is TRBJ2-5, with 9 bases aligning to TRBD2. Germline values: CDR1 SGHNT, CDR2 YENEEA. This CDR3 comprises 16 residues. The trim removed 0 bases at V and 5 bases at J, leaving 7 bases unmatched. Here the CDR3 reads CASSLDLAGRGETQYF. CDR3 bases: TGTGCCAGCAGCTTAGACCTAGCGGGACGAGGGGAGACCCAGTACTTC. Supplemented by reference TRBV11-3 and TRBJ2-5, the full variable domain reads EAGVVQSPRYKIIEKKQPVAFWCNPISGHNTLYWYLQNLGQGPELLIRYENEEAVDDSQLPKDRFSAERLKGVDSTLKIQPAELGDSAVYLCASSLDLAGRGETQYFGPGTRLLVL.

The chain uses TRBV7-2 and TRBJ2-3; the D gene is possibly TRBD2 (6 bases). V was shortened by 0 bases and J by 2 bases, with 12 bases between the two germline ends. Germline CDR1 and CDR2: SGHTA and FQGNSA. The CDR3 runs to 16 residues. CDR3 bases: TGTGCCAGCAGCTTAGCCGCCGGGGGAAACACAGATACGCAGTATTTT. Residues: CASSLAAGGNTDTQYF.

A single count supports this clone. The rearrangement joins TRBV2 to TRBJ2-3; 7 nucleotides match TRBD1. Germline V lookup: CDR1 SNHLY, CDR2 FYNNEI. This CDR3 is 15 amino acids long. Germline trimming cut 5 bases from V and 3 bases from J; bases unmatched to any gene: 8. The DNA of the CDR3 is TGTGCCAGCAGTCGAAGCGAGGACAGGACAGATACGCAGTATTTT. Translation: CASSRSEDRTDTQYF.

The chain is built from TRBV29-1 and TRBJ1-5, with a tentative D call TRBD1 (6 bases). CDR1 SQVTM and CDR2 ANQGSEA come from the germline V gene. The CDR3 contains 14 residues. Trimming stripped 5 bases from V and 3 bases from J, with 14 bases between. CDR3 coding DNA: TGCAGCGTTTATGACCAGGGGACCAATCAGCCCCAGCATTTT. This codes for CSVYDQGTNQPQHF.

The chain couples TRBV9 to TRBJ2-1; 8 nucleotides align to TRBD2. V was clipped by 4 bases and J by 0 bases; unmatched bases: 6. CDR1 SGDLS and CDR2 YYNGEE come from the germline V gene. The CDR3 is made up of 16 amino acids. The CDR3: CASSYRSGSSYNEQFF. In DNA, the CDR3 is TGTGCCAGCAGCTACAGAAGCGGGAGCTCCTACAATGAGCAGTTCTTC.

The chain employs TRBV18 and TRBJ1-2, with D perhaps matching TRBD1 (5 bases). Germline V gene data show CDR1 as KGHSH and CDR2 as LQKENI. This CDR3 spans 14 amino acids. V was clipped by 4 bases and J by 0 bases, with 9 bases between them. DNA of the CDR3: TGTGCCAGCTCACTCGGGGGAGCTAACTATGGCTACACCTTC. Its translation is CASSLGGANYGYTF.

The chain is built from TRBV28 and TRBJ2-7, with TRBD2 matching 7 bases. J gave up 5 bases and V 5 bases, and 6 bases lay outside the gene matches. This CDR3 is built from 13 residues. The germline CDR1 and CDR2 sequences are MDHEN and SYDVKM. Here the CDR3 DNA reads TGTGCCAGCAGTCCCATAGCGGGCCACGAGCAGTACTTC. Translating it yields CASSPIAGHEQYF.

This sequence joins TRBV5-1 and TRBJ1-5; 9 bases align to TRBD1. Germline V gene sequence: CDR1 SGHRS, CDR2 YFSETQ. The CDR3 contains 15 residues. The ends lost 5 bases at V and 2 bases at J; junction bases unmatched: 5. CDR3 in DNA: TGCGCCAGCAGGCTAGGGACAGGGCGCAATCAGCCCCAGCATTTT. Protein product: CASRLGTGRNQPQHF.

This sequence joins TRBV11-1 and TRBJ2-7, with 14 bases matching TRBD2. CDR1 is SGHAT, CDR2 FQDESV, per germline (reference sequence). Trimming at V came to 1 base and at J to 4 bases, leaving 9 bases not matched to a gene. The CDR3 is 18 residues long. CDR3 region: CASSLDSGTSGSRYEQYF. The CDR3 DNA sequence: TGTGCCAGCAGCTTAGATTCAGGGACTAGCGGGAGTCGTTACGAGCAGTACTTC.